The text below deals with one T cell receptor (beta chain). The data derive from a study of T-cell reconstitution after alpha-beta-depleted transplantation in children. It was with unique molecular identifiers that the TCRbeta library was prepared. A single record per CDR3 protein comes from TCRdb applying MiXCR to the PCR reads. Here the sample spans around 300,000 distinct CDR3 sequences, roughly 21% being singletons. CDR3 size: 16 residues. V lost 2 bases, J lost 4 bases, and 6 bases stayed unmatched. CDR1 is LGHNA and CDR2 is YNFKEQ in the germline V gene. This sequence was found in a male patient younger than 18 who had a stem cell transplant for acute lymphoblastic leukemia, so the T cells may come from the graft donor. Sequenced here: PBMCs, mostly from graft donor cells, sampled 180 days after TCRalphabeta/CD19-depleted stem cell transplant. This chain joins TRBV4-2 and TRBJ2-5; 11 nucleotides match TRBD2. The CDR3 loop is CASSQRSGRARETQYF. In DNA form, the CDR3 reads TGTGCCAGCAGCCAACGTAGCGGGAGGGCCAGAGAGACCCAGTACTTC.